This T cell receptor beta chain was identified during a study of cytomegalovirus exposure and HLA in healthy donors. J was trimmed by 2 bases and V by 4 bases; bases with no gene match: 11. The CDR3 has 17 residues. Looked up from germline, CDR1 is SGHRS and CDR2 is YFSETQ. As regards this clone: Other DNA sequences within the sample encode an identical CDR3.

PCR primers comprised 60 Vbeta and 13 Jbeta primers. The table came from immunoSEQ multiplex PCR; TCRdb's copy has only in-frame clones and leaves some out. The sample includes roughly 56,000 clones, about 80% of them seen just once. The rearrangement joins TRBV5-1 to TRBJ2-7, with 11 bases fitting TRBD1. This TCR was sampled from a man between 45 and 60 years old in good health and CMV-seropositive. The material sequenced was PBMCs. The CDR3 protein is CASSVTGTGGFAYEQYF. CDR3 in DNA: TGCGCCAGCAGCGTAACTGGGACAGGGGGTTTTGCCTACGAGCAGTACTTC.